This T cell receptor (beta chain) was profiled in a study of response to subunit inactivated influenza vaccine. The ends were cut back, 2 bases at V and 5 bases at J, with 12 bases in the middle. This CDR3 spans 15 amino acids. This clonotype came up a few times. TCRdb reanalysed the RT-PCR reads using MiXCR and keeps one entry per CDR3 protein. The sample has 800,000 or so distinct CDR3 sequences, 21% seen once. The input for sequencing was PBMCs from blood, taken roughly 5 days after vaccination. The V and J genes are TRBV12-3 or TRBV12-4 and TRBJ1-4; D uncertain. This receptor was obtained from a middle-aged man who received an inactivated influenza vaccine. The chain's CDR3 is CASSLSSRGNEKLFF. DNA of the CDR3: TGTGCCAGCAGTTTATCTTCGCGAGGGAATGAAAAACTGTTTTTT.